This TCR beta chain was found in a study of a mutant IDH1 vaccine in newly diagnosed glioma. At the level of the study: Radiotherapy alone preceded vaccination by 4-6 weeks; alternatively, vaccination started with temozolomide cycles. Visit V12 was at week 35; visit V13 was at week 47. Study outcomes and limitations: Among patients, around 95% showed immune responses induced by the vaccine. Variations in leading peripheral T cell clonotypes appeared to have no connection with pseudoprogression.

Germline V gene data show CDR1 as MNHEY and CDR2 as SVGAGI. This CDR3 comprises 15 residues. Trimming left V 6 bases short and J 0 bases short, with 15 bases between. Time point: week 35, safety follow-up. The investigators gave 300 ug of mutant IDH1 20-mer peptide in each vaccine dose, together with topical imiquimod. Sequencing was performed with immunoSEQ multiplex PCR; in TCRdb, only in-frame clones are kept and a portion is missing. The sample includes tens of thousands of clones, about nine tenths of them seen just once. Points on this clone: Antigen: not known.

This TCR was sampled from a man aged 35 to 55 with glioma. The source material was PBMCs, sampled from a glioma patient whose treatment included an IDH1 peptide vaccine. The J gene is TRBJ2-7, the V gene TRBV6-5; D not resolved. The CDR3 DNA follows: TGTGCCAGCAGCCCCTCAGGCGGCGGCTCCTACGAGCAGTACTTC. The encoded protein is CASSPSGGGSYEQYF.